This T cell receptor beta chain is from a study of CD4 T cells in relation to SARS-CoV-2 and coronaviruses. The wider study: ViraFEST: approximately 10-day antigen culture of PBMCs, then TCR beta CDR3 sequencing. Controls used an HIV-1 Nef peptide pool or no peptide.

The V gene end was trimmed by 3 bases and the J gene end by 5 bases; junction bases not matched to a gene: 7. Per the germline V gene, CDR1 is SQVTM and CDR2 is ANQGSEA. The CDR3 spans 15 residues. Before the COVID-19 pandemic, during about 2011-2019, CD4+ T cells were taken from unexposed donors. Isolation of CD4+ T cells took place after roughly nine days in culture. Cells permitting, SARS-CoV-2 S/N and four cold-coronavirus spikes were tested on unexposed-donor CD4+ T cells. TCRdb keeps only in-frame clones here, not all; method: immunoSEQ multiplex PCR. The data show about 15,000 clones, with over 60% seen just once and about a tenth held by the top ten. Regarding the study as a whole: About 65% of donors had memory CD4+ clonotypes crossrecognizing SARS-CoV-2 and common cold coronavirus spike.

Note on this clone: Its antigen is still unknown.

Sequences were obtained from CD4+ T cells from PBMCs, cultured in vitro. The chain employs TRBV29-1 and TRBJ2-3; 11 bases are shared with TRBD2. The sequence was obtained from a human donor in good health. CDR3 nucleotide sequence: TGCAGCGTTGATGGTAGCGGGGGGGCTTTAGATACGCAGTATTTT. This codes for CSVDGSGGALDTQYF.